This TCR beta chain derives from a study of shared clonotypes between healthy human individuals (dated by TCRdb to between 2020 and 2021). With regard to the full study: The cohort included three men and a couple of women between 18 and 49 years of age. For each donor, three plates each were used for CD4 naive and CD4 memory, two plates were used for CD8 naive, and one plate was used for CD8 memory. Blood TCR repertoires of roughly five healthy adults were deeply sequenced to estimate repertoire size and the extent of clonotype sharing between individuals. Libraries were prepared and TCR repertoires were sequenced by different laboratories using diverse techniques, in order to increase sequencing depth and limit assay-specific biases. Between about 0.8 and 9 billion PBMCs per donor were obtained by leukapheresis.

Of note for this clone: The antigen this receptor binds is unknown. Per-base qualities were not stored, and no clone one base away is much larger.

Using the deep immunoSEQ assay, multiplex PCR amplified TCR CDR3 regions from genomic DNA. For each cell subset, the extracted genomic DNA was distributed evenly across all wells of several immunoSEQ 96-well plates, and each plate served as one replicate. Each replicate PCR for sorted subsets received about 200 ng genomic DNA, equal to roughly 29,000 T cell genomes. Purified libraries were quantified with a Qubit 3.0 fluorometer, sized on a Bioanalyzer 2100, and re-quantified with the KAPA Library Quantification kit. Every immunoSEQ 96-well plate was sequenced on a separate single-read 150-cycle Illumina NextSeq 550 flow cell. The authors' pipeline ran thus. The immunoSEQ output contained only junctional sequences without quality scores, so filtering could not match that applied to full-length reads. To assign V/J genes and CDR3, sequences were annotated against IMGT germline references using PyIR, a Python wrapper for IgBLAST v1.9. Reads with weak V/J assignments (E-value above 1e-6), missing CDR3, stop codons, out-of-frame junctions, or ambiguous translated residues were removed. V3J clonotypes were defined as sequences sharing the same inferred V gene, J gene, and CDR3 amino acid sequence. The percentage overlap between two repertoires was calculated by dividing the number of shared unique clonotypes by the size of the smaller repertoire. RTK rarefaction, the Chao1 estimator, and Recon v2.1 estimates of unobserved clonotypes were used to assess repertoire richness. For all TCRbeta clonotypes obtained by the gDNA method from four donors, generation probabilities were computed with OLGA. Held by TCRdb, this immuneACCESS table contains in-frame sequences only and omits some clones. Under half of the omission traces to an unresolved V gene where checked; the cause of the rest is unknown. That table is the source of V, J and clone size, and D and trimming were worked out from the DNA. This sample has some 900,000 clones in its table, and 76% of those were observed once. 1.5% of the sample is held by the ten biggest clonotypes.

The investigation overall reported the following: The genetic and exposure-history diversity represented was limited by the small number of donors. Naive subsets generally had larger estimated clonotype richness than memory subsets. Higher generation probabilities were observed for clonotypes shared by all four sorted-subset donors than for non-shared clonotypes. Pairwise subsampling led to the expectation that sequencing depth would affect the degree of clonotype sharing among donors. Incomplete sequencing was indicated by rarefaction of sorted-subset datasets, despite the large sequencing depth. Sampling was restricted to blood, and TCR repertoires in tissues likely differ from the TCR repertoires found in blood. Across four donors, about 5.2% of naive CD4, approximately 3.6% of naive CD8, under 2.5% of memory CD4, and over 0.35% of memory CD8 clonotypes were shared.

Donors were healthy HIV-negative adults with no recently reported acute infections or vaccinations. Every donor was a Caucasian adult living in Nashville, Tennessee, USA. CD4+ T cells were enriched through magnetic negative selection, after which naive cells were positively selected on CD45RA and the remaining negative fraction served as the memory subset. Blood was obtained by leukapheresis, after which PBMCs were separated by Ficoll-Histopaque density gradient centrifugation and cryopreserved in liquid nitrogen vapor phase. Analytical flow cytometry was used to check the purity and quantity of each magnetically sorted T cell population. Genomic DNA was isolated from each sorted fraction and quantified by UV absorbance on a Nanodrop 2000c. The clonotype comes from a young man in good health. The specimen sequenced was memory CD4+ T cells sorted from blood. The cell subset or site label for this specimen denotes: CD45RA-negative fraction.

The CDR3 region: CSVERANGELFF. Read as DNA, the sequence is TGCAGCGTTGAGAGGGCAAACGGGGAGCTGTTTTTT. In this chain, TRBV29-1 is recombined with TRBJ2-2, with a tentative D gene TRBD2 over 5 matching bases. The cysteine opens and the phenylalanine closes a CDR3 of 12 amino acids. The kept DNA is CDR3 alone, 36 bases in frame from the first base. A distance of 9 bases separates the germline ends of V and J, which lose 3 bases and 7 bases respectively. CDR1 is given as SQVTM and CDR2 as ANQGSEA, both from the germline V gene.